The rows below give T cell receptor beta chains drawn from one sample of a study of response to subunit inactivated influenza vaccine. TCRdb re-called the RT-PCR reads through MiXCR, storing one row per CDR3 protein. The table has around 480,000 distinct CDR3 sequences, approximately 16% seen once; the top ten hold about 3%. The material was CD4+ T cells sorted from PBMCs, obtained less than 30 months after vaccination. The source of these receptors is a man aged 50-75 years who received an inactivated influenza vaccine. Each CDR3 is given with its conserved first and last residue. Fields, in order: J gene, V gene, CDR3 protein.

>TRBJ1-5|TRBV5-8
CASSLVDYSNQPQHF
>TRBJ1-1|TRBV12-3/TRBV12-4
CASSRTGGLSNTEAFF
>TRBJ2-5|TRBV2
CASRVGTETQYF
>TRBJ2-1|TRBV25-1
CASRDTLRNEQFF
>TRBJ2-1|TRBV25-1
CASSEIGLYSYNEQFF
>TRBJ2-6|TRBV7-2
CASSPGGGSSGANVLTF
>TRBJ1-4|TRBV5-1
CASRPKGAGDGKLFF
>TRBJ1-5|TRBV4-2
CASSQYERSNQPQHF
>TRBJ2-2|TRBV12-3/TRBV12-4
CASSLVPGVGTGELFF
>TRBJ2-7|TRBV18
CASSKTRDSYEQYF
>TRBJ2-1|TRBV6-1
CASSAQRRGVGGEQFF
>TRBJ2-7|TRBV9
CASSVDEGGSSEQYF
>TRBJ2-7|TRBV12-3/TRBV12-4
CASSETGGGYEQYF
>TRBJ2-7|TRBV7-2
CASSLQGVGYEQYF
>TRBJ2-3|TRBV20-1
CSARDLQDRKETNTDTQYF
>TRBJ2-5|TRBV5-1
CASSGQRQETQYF
>TRBJ2-3|TRBV5-1
CASGQGPSTDTQYF
>TRBJ2-7|TRBV7-2
CASSLGLASDEQYF
>TRBJ1-5|TRBV20-1
CSAGQAEGEPQHF
>TRBJ1-3|TRBV10-2
CASSESGGQNTIYF
>TRBJ1-3|TRBV5-1
CASSLDVTGNTIYF
>TRBJ1-3|TRBV6-4
CASRRRLGTELLGGNTIYF
>TRBJ1-5|TRBV20-1
CCARAHTGPRNQPQHF
>TRBJ1-2|TRBV20-1
CSAPTGTGAIGGYTF
>TRBJ2-1|TRBV5-5
CASSLIAGKHEQFF
>TRBJ2-7|TRBV11-2
CASSPTHYEQYF
>TRBJ2-7|TRBV10-3
CAISESEASSSYEQYF
>TRBJ1-6|TRBV4-1
CASSHVRDSNSPLHF
>TRBJ2-1|TRBV30
CACAGTVSTEQFF
>TRBJ2-5|TRBV4-1
CASSQDTGLTQYF
>TRBJ2-3|TRBV5-1
CASSLGQGSSTDTQYF
>TRBJ2-7|TRBV28
CASSLGLAERYEQYF
>TRBJ1-1|TRBV5-5
CASKAISGTGTEAFF
>TRBJ1-1|TRBV28
CASSRGGVSEAFF
>TRBJ2-7|TRBV7-8
CASSLARVIAGGYEQYF
>TRBJ2-1|TRBV7-9
CASGRAQINEQFF
>TRBJ2-1|TRBV14
CASSPLGGLPLEQFF
>TRBJ2-3|TRBV24-1
CATSDPGWDTQYF
>TRBJ2-3|TRBV5-4
CASSPRLAAPDTQYF
>TRBJ2-2|TRBV19
CASSIGQIRELFF
>TRBJ2-3|TRBV4-1
CASSWGAGVDTQYF
>TRBJ1-4|TRBV5-5
CASSLILGRRNEKLFF
>TRBJ2-7|TRBV4-1
CASSQVGTGWGQYF
>TRBJ2-5|TRBV20-1
CSASETGRGTQYF
>TRBJ2-1|TRBV19
CASSIRIQNEQFF
>TRBJ1-1|TRBV18
CASSPVSYTEAFF
>TRBJ2-5|TRBV25-1
CASSGDRFEETQYF
>TRBJ2-2|TRBV6-5
CASSYSGRGNTGELFF
>TRBJ2-3|TRBV9
CASSGQGASTGTDTQYF
>TRBJ2-7|TRBV20-1
CSASMPSSSSEQYF
>TRBJ2-7|TRBV13
CASSLLRLREQYF
>TRBJ1-1|TRBV19
CASSGQVTEAFF
>TRBJ2-5|TRBV15
CATSRFAGTGVRETQYF
>TRBJ2-7|TRBV9
CASSVLAGTYEQYF
>TRBJ2-7|TRBV7-2
CASSPTVWDEQYF